The TCR beta chain under discussion was sequenced for a study of blood T cell repertoires in COVID-19. Study in general: Sources were T cells, B-cell-depleted T cells, or PBMCs; the material itself was cDNA or gDNA.

Produced via immunoSEQ multiplex PCR; TCRdb's table is partial and in-frame only. Of 250,000 or so clones in the sample, about 89% are singletons; the top ten hold about 8.7%. V lost 3 bases and J lost 7, with 6 bases in between. Germline loops: CDR1 GTSNPN, CDR2 SVGIG (reference sequence). This CDR3 spans 11 amino acids. The V and J genes are TRBV30 and TRBJ1-4; D is ambiguous. This receptor was identified in a man aged 35-49 years with active or convalescent COVID-19. The specimen sequenced was peripheral blood. The DNA for the CDR3 is TGTGCCTGGAGCACAGTTGAAAAACTGTTTTTT. Amino acids: CAWSTVEKLFF.